What follows is one TCR beta chain and its context. The target antigen is unknown. This specimen comes from a study of cytomegalovirus exposure and HLA in healthy donors. Overall study: The study's early data release held around 85 million unique TCRs from HLA-typed donors. Findings of the study overall: In an earlier analysis, in some 500 donors, most V segments appeared productive either ~87% or ~30% of the time. CMV serostatus was the only immune exposure information that was available. It was taken for granted in presence/absence analyses that sequencing depth across donors was roughly uniform.

Germline loops: CDR1 LGHNA, CDR2 YSLEER. The CDR3 runs to 16 residues. The germline V and J ends were trimmed by 4 bases and 8 bases, with 20 bases remaining between them. The PCR used 60 Vbeta and 13 Jbeta primers. Produced via immunoSEQ multiplex PCR; TCRdb's table is partial and in-frame only. The data hold 90,000 to 100,000 clones, with about three quarters observed a single time. The clonotype was recovered from a man aged 40-49 years in good health and CMV-seronegative. The chain joins TRBV4-3 to TRBJ1-4; no clear D gene. The sample consisted of PBMCs. CDR3: CASSRQTGSQGEKLFF. In nucleotides, the CDR3 is TGCGCCAGCAGCCGACAAACCGGGAGTCAAGGGGAAAAACTGTTTTTT.